These 24 T cell receptor beta chains share one sample of origin, sequenced in a study of blood T cell repertoires in COVID-19. The data were produced by immunoSEQ multiplex PCR, yet TCRdb's version contains in-frame clones alone and is incomplete. The table records 50,000 to 65,000 clones, 80% to 90% of them present only once. Sequencing input: peripheral blood. Receptors originate from a human donor in a cohort sampled during active COVID-19.

V is TRBV14 and J is TRBJ1-2; D gene ambiguous. V dropped 5 bases and J dropped 3 bases, with 10 bases sitting between them. Looked up from germline, CDR1 is SGHDN and CDR2 is FVKESK. The CDR3 consists of 13 residues. The CDR3 here is CASSFAPYYGYTF. CDR3 in DNA: TGTGCCAGCAGCTTTGCGCCGTACTATGGCTACACCTTC.

In this sample, this clone turned up once. DNA of the CDR3: TGCGCCAGCAAACTAGACCTCTGGAATGAGCAGTTCTTC. As protein: CASKLDLWNEQFF. The chain carries TRBV5-1 and TRBJ2-1; TRBD2 might be the D (5 bases). Deletions cut 6 bases from V and 7 bases from J, with 14 bases between. This CDR3 is 13 amino acids long. Germline V gene sequence: CDR1 SGHRS, CDR2 YFSETQ.

This rearrangement joins TRBV5-6 to TRBJ1-1; unclear D gene. The germline CDR1 and CDR2 sequences are SGHDT and YYEEEE. The CDR3 extends over 14 amino acids. Trimming removed 0 bases at V and 4 bases at J, with 10 bases between. CDR3 sequence reads: CASSLVRSPTEAFF. DNA for the CDR3: TGTGCCAGCAGCTTGGTGAGAAGTCCCACTGAAGCTTTCTTT.

J is TRBJ2-2 and V is TRBV6-5; possibly TRBD1 for D (6 bases). Germline CDR1 reads MNHEY; CDR2 reads SVGAGI. The CDR3 has 14 residues. The germline V and J ends were trimmed by 7 bases and 4 bases, with 13 bases remaining between them. CDR3 residues: CASNYGQTTGELFF. The CDR3 nucleotides are TGTGCCAGCAACTACGGACAGACCACCGGGGAGCTGTTTTTT.

This chain links TRBV9 with TRBJ2-5, with 7 bases matching TRBD1. From germline, CDR1 is SGDLS and CDR2 YYNGEE. Trimming cost V 3 bases and J 5 bases; bases outside gene matches: 7. The length of the CDR3 is 14 residues. The CDR3 DNA is TGTGCCAGCAGCGCCCACAGGGGTTCGGAGACCCAGTACTTC. Its translation is CASSAHRGSETQYF.

The CDR3 DNA follows: TGTGCCAGCAGCCTCGACAGGGCTGAAAAACTGTTTTTT. It yields the protein CASSLDRAEKLFF. The gene calls are TRBV2 and TRBJ1-4; 7 positions agree with TRBD1. The germline gives CDR1 SNHLY, CDR2 FYNNEI. The CDR3 is made up of 13 amino acids. The V gene end was trimmed by 6 bases and the J gene end by 7 bases; junction bases not matched to a gene: 5.

This sequence joins TRBV5-1 and TRBJ2-3; D is unresolved. This CDR3 region has 14 residues. The V gene lost 0 bases and the J gene lost 3 bases, with 8 bases spanning the gap. CDR1 is SGHRS and CDR2 is YFSETQ in the germline V gene. CDR3 amino acids: CASSLAKFTDTQYF. The DNA for the CDR3 is TGCGCCAGCAGCTTGGCAAAATTTACAGATACGCAGTATTTT.

The V call is TRBV19, the J call TRBJ2-2; 11 nucleotides align to TRBD2. J lost 4 bases, V lost 6 bases, and 4 bases had no gene match. The CDR3 is 15 amino acids. The germline gives CDR1 LNHDA, CDR2 SQIVND (reference sequence). The DNA for the CDR3 is TGTGCCAGTAGGCCCGGGACTAGCGGCACCGGGGAGCTGTTTTTT. This sequence encodes CASRPGTSGTGELFF.

The chain has TRBV14 and TRBJ2-7, with D perhaps TRBD1 (5 bases). V was shortened by 4 bases and J by 2 bases, with 18 bases between the two germline ends. The CDR3 has 16 amino acids. Per germline, CDR1 SGHDN and CDR2 FVKESK. The CDR3 nucleotides read TGTGCCAGCAGCCCGATTTTGTGGGCAGGGACCTACGAGCAGTACTTC. Protein product: CASSPILWAGTYEQYF. The whole variable domain, filled in from reference TRBV14 and TRBJ2-7, reads EAGVTQFPSHSVIEKGQTVTLRCDPISGHDNLYWYRRVMGKEIKFLLHFVKESKQDESGMPNNRFLAERTGGTYSTLKVQPAELEDSGVYFCASSPILWAGTYEQYFGPGTRLTVT.

This chain connects TRBV6-5 to TRBJ2-2; TRBD2 aligns across 9 bases. Germline V gene data show CDR1 as MNHEY and CDR2 as SVGAGI. CDR3 length: 15 residues. The ends lost 2 bases at V and 5 bases at J; junction bases unmatched: 3. The CDR3 sequence is CASSYRGRATGELFF. Here the CDR3 DNA reads TGTGCCAGCAGTTACCGCGGGAGGGCTACCGGGGAGCTGTTTTTT.

The chain joins TRBV7-9 to TRBJ2-1; TRBD1 aligns across 10 bases. This CDR3 is built from 14 residues. V shed 8 bases, J shed 2 bases, and the junction held 3 bases outside the gene matches. Germline-derived CDR1 and CDR2 are SEHNR and FQNEAQ (reference sequence). This CDR3 is CASFDRGPYNEQFF. The CDR3 DNA sequence: TGTGCCAGCTTTGACAGGGGGCCCTACAATGAGCAGTTCTTC.

The V and J genes are TRBV7-8 and TRBJ1-5; the D gene is possibly TRBD1 (6 bases). V was cut by 1 base and J by 4 bases, with 17 bases left in between. From germline, CDR1 is SGHVS and CDR2 FQNEAQ. This CDR3 contains 17 residues. The CDR3 loop reads CASSLVTGHSWNQPQHF. The CDR3 bases are TGTGCCAGCAGCTTAGTTACGGGACATTCTTGGAATCAGCCCCAGCATTTT. Together with reference TRBV7-8 and TRBJ1-5, the CDR3 gives the full variable domain: GAGVSQSPRYKVAKRGQDVALRCDPISGHVSLFWYQQALGQGPEFLTYFQNEAQLDKSGLPSDRFFAERPEGSVSTLKIQRTQQEDSAVYLCASSLVTGHSWNQPQHFGDGTRLSIL.

This chain joins TRBV7-9 and TRBJ1-4; 7 bases fit TRBD1. Germline CDR1 SEHNR, CDR2 FQNEAQ (reference sequence). V lost 5 bases to trimming and J lost 5 bases; unmatched junction nucleotides: 5. The CDR3 covers 14 residues. The DNA for the CDR3 is TGTGCCAGCAGCCCGGGACAGATGAATGAAAAACTGTTTTTT. Translation gives CASSPGQMNEKLFF.

V is TRBV5-4 and J is TRBJ1-6; D call uncertain. The CDR3 runs to 16 residues. Deletions cut 1 base from V and 4 bases from J, with 12 bases between. The germline V gene has CDR1 SGHNT and CDR2 YYREEE (reference sequence). The CDR3 DNA reads TGTGCCAGCAGCTTGAGGCGCGGGTTGTATAATTCACCCCTCCACTTT. It codes for CASSLRRGLYNSPLHF.

The rearrangement joins TRBV18 to TRBJ2-7; 8 bases fit TRBD2. Germline V gene sequence: CDR1 KGHSH, CDR2 LQKENI. With 2 bases clipped from V and 5 bases from J, the junction kept 5 bases outside the gene matches. This CDR3 contains 14 residues. CDR3 in amino acids: CASSPVGLGDEQYF. The DNA of the CDR3 is TGTGCCAGCTCACCAGTGGGACTAGGGGACGAGCAGTACTTC. The full variable domain, completed using reference TRBV18 and TRBJ2-7, is NAGVMQNPRHLVRRRGQEARLRCSPMKGHSHVYWYRQLPEEGLKFMVYLQKENIIDESGMPKERFSAEFPKEGPSILRIQQVVRGDSAAYFCASSPVGLGDEQYFGPGTRLTVT.

The chain recombines TRBV30 with TRBJ2-5, with TRBD2 identical over 14 bases. The germline gives CDR1 GTSNPN, CDR2 SVGIG (reference sequence). V dropped 1 base and J dropped 2; count of bases not matched to a gene: 3. The CDR3 has 16 amino acids. The DNA of the CDR3 is TGTGCCTGGAGTGAAGGGACTAGCGGGGGACAAGAGACCCAGTACTTC. This sequence encodes CAWSEGTSGGQETQYF.

This sequence joins TRBV9 and TRBJ2-5, with 14 bases identical to TRBD2. Unmatched junction bases numbered 15, after V lost 4 bases and J lost 13 bases. Germline V CDR1 and CDR2: SGDLS, YYNGEE. The CDR3 loop spans 16 amino acids. This CDR3 is CASSPGATSGRGIRYF. The CDR3 bases are TGTGCCAGCAGCCCAGGAGCGACTAGCGGGAGGGGGATAAGGTACTTC.

V gene TRBV2 combines with J gene TRBJ1-1; 12 nucleotides line up with TRBD1. Germline assignment: CDR1 SNHLY and CDR2 FYNNEI. The CDR3 contains 16 residues. After removal of 4 bases from V and 6 bases from J, the junction contained 9 bases not matched to a gene. This CDR3 reads CASSAGTGGDVSEAFF. DNA of the CDR3: TGTGCCAGCAGTGCAGGGACAGGGGGCGATGTATCTGAAGCTTTCTTT.

The gene calls are TRBV27 and TRBJ1-5; D not resolved. The CDR3 runs to 13 residues. From germline, CDR1 is MNHEY and CDR2 SMNVEV (reference sequence). V lost 5 bases and J lost 7, with 12 bases in between. Here the CDR3 DNA reads TGTGCCAGCAGTCCGACCAGGCAGCAGCCCCAGCATTTT. Amino acids: CASSPTRQQPQHF.

V is TRBV7-9 and J is TRBJ2-1; 9 positions agree with TRBD2. CDR3 length: 16 amino acids. The V segment lost 5 bases and the J segment 1 base; nucleotides outside the gene matches: 6. Germline V gives CDR1 SEHNR, CDR2 FQNEAQ (reference sequence). DNA of the CDR3: TGTGCCAGCAGCCCCATAGCGGGGGCTTCCTACAATGAGCAGTTCTTC. As protein: CASSPIAGASYNEQFF.

By sample fraction, this clone is medium-sized. The same CDR3 also results from other DNA sequences found in this sample. This chain uses TRBV19 with TRBJ1-5; 8 positions match TRBD1. Losses at the gene ends were 6 bases for V and 1 base for J; bases not matched to a gene: 5. The length of the CDR3 is 15 residues. Per germline, CDR1 LNHDA and CDR2 SQIVND (reference sequence). CDR3 residues: CASRSTGGSNQPQHF. CDR3 coding DNA: TGTGCCAGTAGATCCACAGGGGGAAGCAATCAGCCCCAGCATTTT.

With respect to this clone: A junction boundary mismatches the germline segment, possibly from a read error. V is TRBV2 and J is TRBJ1-2; 10 positions match TRBD1. The CDR3 has 13 amino acids. Germline V gene sequence: CDR1 SNHLY, CDR2 FYNNEI. In DNA, the CDR3 is TGTGCCAGCAGGGAAGACAGGGGGCGAGGCTACACCTTC. Translation gives CASREDRGRGYTF.

The V gene is TRBV15, the J gene TRBJ1-2; TRBD1 aligns across 9 bases. The CDR3 is 17 residues long. The germline CDR1 and CDR2 sequences are LNHNV and YYDKDF (reference sequence). With 0 bases clipped from V and 2 bases from J, the junction kept 7 bases outside the gene matches. CDR3 bases: TGTGCCACCAGCAGAGATCAGAGGGGGACAGGGAACTATGGCTACACCTTC. It is translated as CATSRDQRGTGNYGYTF.

The V and J genes are TRBV5-1 and TRBJ1-1, with D unresolved. The V gene lost 0 bases and the J gene lost 4 bases, with 10 bases spanning the gap. Germline loops: CDR1 SGHRS, CDR2 YFSETQ. The CDR3 is 14 residues long. The CDR3, as DNA: TGCGCCAGCAGCTTGGCCCAAGGACTCACTGAAGCTTTCTTT. Translated: CASSLAQGLTEAFF.